Listed here are 24 T cell receptor beta chains from one sample, sequenced in a study of CD8 T cells in Susac syndrome. cDNA came from around 0.5 to 1 ug RNA primed by random hexamers. From the immunoSEQ multiplex PCR reads, TCRdb called clonotypes with MiXCR, one entry per CDR3 protein. The sample contains a few hundred thousand distinct CDR3 sequences, almost 85% of which appear only once. The sequencing sample was made of CD8+ T cells from PBMCs. These receptors all stem from a human donor with multiple sclerosis.

The chain is built from TRBV12-3 or TRBV12-4 and TRBJ2-1, with D perhaps matching TRBD2 (5 bases). The V and J ends lost 3 bases and 10 bases respectively, with 10 bases between them. The CDR3 is 12 amino acids. CDR3 in amino acids: CASSFGNEEQFF. In DNA form, the CDR3 reads TGTGCCAGCAGTTTCGGGAATGAGGAGCAGTTCTTC.

The rearrangement uses TRBV9 and TRBJ2-3, with 13 nucleotides matching TRBD2. The CDR3 has 18 residues. With V trimmed by 3 bases and J by 2 bases, 9 bases remained unmatched. Germline CDR1 is SGDLS and CDR2 is YYNGEE. Here the CDR3 reads CASSEPQGLAGATDTQYF. DNA of the CDR3: TGTGCCAGCAGCGAGCCTCAAGGACTAGCGGGAGCCACAGATACGCAGTATTTT.

The chain links TRBV29-1 to TRBJ1-1; 7 nucleotides agree with TRBD1. Germline lookup yields CDR1 SQVTM and CDR2 ANQGSEA. CDR3 length: 12 amino acids. Trimming removed 7 bases from V and 10 bases from J; junction bases left unmatched: 12. In DNA form, the CDR3 reads TGCAGCGCCGTCGGGACAGATACCCGAGCTTTCTTT. It specifies CSAVGTDTRAFF.

This clonotype came up a few times. The rearrangement links TRBV6-1 to TRBJ1-2; no definite D call. The CDR3 totals 16 residues. Germline-derived CDR1 and CDR2 are MNHNS and SASEGT. V was clipped by 3 bases and J by 5 bases, with 19 bases between them. The CDR3 nucleotides are TGTGCCAGCAGTGACGTCCGGGCCTCAAGGAAATATGGCTACACCTTC. It codes for CASSDVRASRKYGYTF.

The chain uses TRBV14 and TRBJ1-1; 7 bases line up with TRBD1. The CDR3 sequence is 16 residues long. The V gene's germline CDR1 is SGHDN and CDR2 FVKESK. Trimming removed 1 base from V and 5 bases from J; junction bases left unmatched: 10. CDR3 amino acids: CASSQGGQAWRTEAFF. The DNA of the CDR3 is TGTGCCAGCAGCCAAGGAGGACAGGCTTGGAGGACTGAAGCTTTCTTT.

The V and J genes are TRBV7-9 and TRBJ2-7, with TRBD1 matching over 9 bases. From germline, CDR1 is SEHNR and CDR2 FQNEAQ (reference sequence). J gave up 1 base and V 5 bases, and 3 bases lay outside the gene matches. The CDR3 has 14 amino acids. This chain's CDR3 is CASSGDRASYEQYF. In DNA, the CDR3 is TGTGCCAGCAGCGGGGACAGGGCTTCCTACGAGCAGTACTTC. Full variable domain (missing parts from reference TRBV7-9 and TRBJ2-7): DTGVSQNPRHKITKRGQNVTFRCDPISEHNRLYWYRQTLGQGPEFLTYFQNEAQLEKSRLLSDRFSAERPKGSFSTLEIQRTEQGDSAMYLCASSGDRASYEQYFGPGTRLTVT.

The V gene is TRBV4-3, the J gene TRBJ2-7; D uncertain. Germline V gene lookup returns CDR1 LGHNA and CDR2 YSLEER. V shed 4 bases and J shed 4 bases, with 17 bases lying between them. The CDR3 is 15 residues long. CDR3 region: CASSPFGDSEYEQYF. The DNA for the CDR3 is TGCGCCAGCAGCCCGTTTGGTGACTCCGAATACGAGCAGTACTTC.

The V call is TRBV28, the J call TRBJ2-1; 14 nucleotides line up with TRBD2. With V trimmed by 3 bases and J by 9 bases, 13 bases remained unmatched. CDR1 and CDR2 (germline): MDHEN, SYDVKM. This CDR3 region has 18 residues. CDR3 DNA sequence: TGTGCCAGCAGTTTGACTAGCGGGAGGGGCGTGGCTACCACTGAGCAGTTCTTC. It encodes CASSLTSGRGVATTEQFF.

On this clonotype itself: It is likely a read error, because the conserved phenylalanine at the end of the CDR3 is missing. This chain connects TRBV6-6 to TRBJ1-4; the D is unclear. CDR1 is MNHNY and CDR2 is SVGAGI in the germline V gene (reference sequence). V lost 2 bases and J 4 bases, leaving 2 bases between the germline ends. CDR3 length: 12 amino acids. CDR3 in DNA: TGTGCCAGCAGTTACCTTAATGAAAAACTGTTTCTT. It specifies CASSYLNEKLFL.

The V call is TRBV29-1, the J call TRBJ2-1; perhaps TRBD2 as D (5 bases). Germline assignment: CDR1 SQVTM and CDR2 ANQGSEA. Trimming stripped 6 bases from V and 0 bases from J, with 18 bases between. The CDR3 runs 16 residues. CDR3 amino acids: CSVLAQTRGSYNEQFF. CDR3 nucleotide sequence: TGCAGCGTCCTGGCCCAAACTAGAGGCTCCTACAATGAGCAGTTCTTC.

The chain couples TRBV6-5 to TRBJ2-3; possible D gene TRBD2, 6 bases. Germline loops: CDR1 MNHEY, CDR2 SVGAGI. The V gene lost 0 bases and the J gene lost 3 bases, with 19 bases spanning the gap. The CDR3 spans 18 residues. This CDR3 reads CASSYSYFGAGVTDTQYF. The CDR3 region has the DNA TGTGCCAGCAGTTACTCCTATTTCGGAGCGGGTGTTACAGATACGCAGTATTTT.

The CDR3 sequence is CAWSAGTDNSPLHF. CDR3 coding DNA: TGTGCCTGGAGCGCCGGGACGGATAATTCACCCCTCCACTTT. This sequence joins TRBV30 and TRBJ1-6, with a possible D match to TRBD1 (5 bases). This CDR3 contains 14 residues. Between the trimmed V and J ends, which lost 3 bases and 5 bases, there was a span of 11 bases. Germline-derived CDR1 and CDR2 are GTSNPN and SVGIG (reference sequence).

The chain is built from TRBV13 and TRBJ2-1; D may be TRBD1 or TRBD2 (6 bases each). The CDR3 has 13 amino acids. Germline assignment: CDR1 PRHDT and CDR2 FYEKMQ (reference sequence). V lost 7 bases to trimming and J lost 7 bases, with 14 bases between them. CDR3 nucleotides: TGTGCCAGCAACAACCGGAGGGGGAATGAGCAGTTCTTC. This gives the protein CASNNRRGNEQFF.

The chain carries TRBV29-1 and TRBJ2-1, with TRBD2 matching over 8 bases. The CDR3 loop spans 16 amino acids. V was pared by 3 bases and J by 9 bases, with 16 bases of the junction left unmatched. From germline, CDR1 is SQVTM and CDR2 ANQGSEA. The CDR3 sequence is CSVESPGGAPLGEQFF. In nucleotides, the CDR3 is TGCAGCGTTGAGTCCCCGGGGGGGGCCCCACTGGGTGAGCAGTTCTTC.

This rearrangement joins TRBV24-1 to TRBJ2-3; D call uncertain. The V gene lost 5 bases and the J gene lost 1 base, with 6 bases spanning the gap. The germline V gene encodes CDR1 KGHDR and CDR2 SFDVKD. The CDR3 is 13 residues long. CDR3 in DNA: TGTGCCACCAGTGCTGTAGGCACAGATACGCAGTATTTT. This translates into CATSAVGTDTQYF.

This rearrangement joins TRBV19 to TRBJ2-1, with D uncertain. The CDR3 has 13 amino acids. The ends were cut back, 3 bases at V and 5 bases at J, with 8 bases in the middle. The germline V gene encodes CDR1 LNHDA and CDR2 SQIVND (reference sequence). For the CDR3, the DNA is TGTGCCAGTAGTATGGGGTCCCACAATGAGCAGTTCTTC. Encoded protein: CASSMGSHNEQFF.

Only a few counts were recorded for this clonotype. The V call is TRBV28, the J call TRBJ2-7; D uncertain. Per the germline V gene, CDR1 is MDHEN and CDR2 is SYDVKM. The length of the CDR3 is 15 residues. The ends were cut back, 2 bases at V and 4 bases at J, with 15 bases in the middle. The CDR3 here is CASSLPPGHRYEQYF. CDR3 coding DNA: TGTGCCAGCAGTTTACCTCCGGGCCACCGATACGAGCAGTACTTC.

The chain recombines TRBV30 with TRBJ1-2; D remains ambiguous. Germline V gene sequence: CDR1 GTSNPN, CDR2 SVGIG (reference sequence). The CDR3 extends over 14 amino acids. Trimming pared 0 bases from V and 4 bases from J, leaving 12 bases between. The CDR3 loop reads CAWSVGGQVYGYTF. In DNA form, the CDR3 reads TGTGCCTGGAGTGTAGGTGGTCAAGTCTATGGCTACACCTTC.

The chain recombines TRBV19 with TRBJ2-7, with unresolved D. CDR1 is LNHDA, CDR2 SQIVND, per germline (reference sequence). Trimming cost V 5 bases and J 2 bases, with 10 bases left between them. CDR3 length: 13 amino acids. Written as DNA, the CDR3 is TGTGCCAGTAGTCTGGCGGTTACCTACGAGCAGTACTTC. Protein sequence: CASSLAVTYEQYF.

This sequence joins TRBV7-2 and TRBJ2-7; D is unclear. CDR1 SGHTA and CDR2 FQGNSA come from the germline V gene. The CDR3 contains 17 residues. V was cut by 5 bases and J by 5 bases, with 25 bases left in between. The CDR3 nucleotides read TGTGCCAGCAGCCCCCCGGAGCAGGCCCTCATTAAAAACGAGCAGTACTTC. Amino acids: CASSPPEQALIKNEQYF.

This chain links TRBV6-2 or TRBV6-3 with TRBJ2-2; weak D call: TRBD2 (6 bases). The CDR3 totals 15 residues. V lost 7 bases and J lost 1, with 13 bases in between. The V gene's germline CDR1 is MNHEY and CDR2 SVGEGT. The CDR3, as DNA: TGTGCCAGCACCAATACGCGGGGGAACACCGGGGAGCTGTTTTTT. Protein sequence: CASTNTRGNTGELFF.

V and J are TRBV4-3 and TRBJ1-2, with D possibly being TRBD1 (6 bases). Trimming removed 1 base at V and 8 bases at J, with 11 bases between. CDR3 length: 13 amino acids. The V gene's germline CDR1 is LGHNA and CDR2 YSLEER. The CDR3 bases are TGCGCCAGCAGCCAAGCGGCAGGGGAGGGCTACACCTTC. Translating it yields CASSQAAGEGYTF.

The V call is TRBV6-2 or TRBV6-3, the J call TRBJ2-2, with D hard to call. Germline V gene sequence: CDR1 MNHEY, CDR2 SVGEGT. This CDR3 is built from 17 residues. V shed 4 bases and J shed 1 base, with 16 bases lying between them. Here the CDR3 reads CASSWVFKGLNTGELFF. CDR3 coding DNA: TGTGCCAGCAGTTGGGTGTTCAAGGGCCTGAACACCGGGGAGCTGTTTTTT.

J is TRBJ2-3 and V is TRBV7-9; TRBD1 is a possible D gene (6 bases). V gave up 4 bases and J gave up 4 bases, with 21 bases separating them. CDR3 length equals 17 residues. CDR1 and CDR2 (germline): SEHNR, FQNEAQ (reference sequence). The CDR3 loop is CASSSDTDSSGPDTQYF. The CDR3 nucleotides are TGTGCCAGCAGCTCGGATACGGACAGCTCGGGCCCAGATACGCAGTATTTT. Full variable domain (rest looked up from reference TRBV7-9 and TRBJ2-3): DTGVSQNPRHKITKRGQNVTFRCDPISEHNRLYWYRQTLGQGPEFLTYFQNEAQLEKSRLLSDRFSAERPKGSFSTLEIQRTEQGDSAMYLCASSSDTDSSGPDTQYFGPGTRLTVL.